The rows below give T cell receptor beta chains drawn from one sample of a study of cytomegalovirus exposure and HLA in healthy donors. Repertoires were generated with immunoSEQ multiplex PCR, while TCRdb's copy carries only in-frame clones and drops some. In total, the table holds around 52,000 clones. Specimen: PBMCs. The source of these receptors is a middle-aged man in good health and CMV-seropositive. The CDR3 runs from the conserved cysteine through the conserved F or W. The D gene is left open where the match is weak.

TRBD2	TRBV2	TRBJ2-3	TGTGCCAGCAGTTGGGCGGGGGTGAATACAGATACGCAGTATTTT	CASSWAGVNTDTQYF
TRBD1	TRBV5-1	TRBJ2-2	TGCGCCAGCAGCCTCGGGACAGACAACACCGGGGAGCTGTTTTTT	CASSLGTDNTGELFF
TRBD2	TRBV7-2	TRBJ2-3	TGTGCCAGCAGCTCACGACTAGCGGGACGAGATACGCAGTATTTT	CASSSRLAGRDTQYF
TRBD1	TRBV7-8	TRBJ2-5	TGTGCCAGCAGCCAGTTCCGGGACAGGGGGGTTGGAGAGACCCAGTACTTC	CASSQFRDRGVGETQYF
TRBD2	TRBV9	TRBJ2-5	TGTGCCAGCAGCGTAGGAGGGACTAGCGGGGAGACCCAGTACTTC	CASSVGGTSGETQYF
-	TRBV9	TRBJ2-3	TGTGCCAGCAGCGTTGAGAAAGAAACAGATACGCAGTATTTT	CASSVEKETDTQYF
TRBD1	TRBV10-3	TRBJ2-1	TGTGCCACAGGGGGTGCGGCTAATGAGCAGTTCTTC	CATGGAANEQFF
-	TRBV30	TRBJ2-3	TGTGCCTGGGTGGGACTCCAGACAGATACGCAGTATTTT	CAWVGLQTDTQYF
-	TRBV7-3	TRBJ2-2	TGTGCCAGCAGCGGTCCCGGGGAACCCGGGGAGCTGTTTTTT	CASSGPGEPGELFF
-	TRBV28	TRBJ2-2	TGTGCCGGGGGGGGGCAGAGCCCGAACACCGGGGAGCTGTTTTTT	CAGGGQSPNTGELFF
-	TRBV5-6	TRBJ1-1	TGTGCCAGCAGCTTTGGGACACGCCTTGAAGCTTTCTTT	CASSFGTRLEAFF
-	TRBV19	TRBJ1-1	TGTGCCAGTACCCCCCACAGGCTGAACACTGAAGCTTTCTTT	CASTPHRLNTEAFF
TRBD2	TRBV19	TRBJ2-3	TGTGCCAGTAGTATAAGCAGCGGGGGGGCAGATACGCAGTATTTT	CASSISSGGADTQYF
TRBD2	TRBV11-3	TRBJ2-1	TGTGCCAGCAGCTTAGATTGGCGGGAGGAGCGTGAGCAGTTCTTC	CASSLDWREEREQFF
-	TRBV10-3	TRBJ2-7	TGTGCCATCAGTGCCTTGTTAGGGGGCGAGCAGTACTTC	CAISALLGGEQYF
TRBD2	TRBV7-8	TRBJ2-5	TGTGCCAGCAGCCTCACTAGCGGGGGCTCAAGGTGGCCCCAGTACTTC	CASSLTSGGSRWPQYF
-	TRBV19	TRBJ2-3	TGTGCCAGTAGTATTGGGGAGATGCAGTATTTT	CASSIGEMQYF
-	TRBV28	TRBJ2-3	TGTGCCAGCCTGCTGGGGGCCGGATACGGAGATACGCAGTATTTT	CASLLGAGYGDTQYF
-	TRBV11-3	TRBJ2-5	TGTGCCAGCAGCTCGTCCGACCAAGAGACCCAGTACTTC	CASSSSDQETQYF
TRBD2	TRBV6-1	TRBJ2-3	TGTGCCAGCACTACAGCGGGGGACACAGATACGCAGTATTTT	CASTTAGDTDTQYF
-	TRBV18	TRBJ2-2	TGTGCCAGCTTACCGGGCCGGGGGTCGGACACCGGGGAGCTGTTTTTT	CASLPGRGSDTGELFF
-	TRBV18	TRBJ2-7	TGTGCCAGCTCATCCCCCGGGATGACTGGGGAGCAGTACTTC	CASSSPGMTGEQYF
-	TRBV5-1	TRBJ2-1	TGCGCCAGCAGCTTTGGGGCCCACAATGAGCAGTTCTTC	CASSFGAHNEQFF
TRBD1	TRBV4-2	TRBJ2-7	TGTGCCAGCAGCCTACAGGGGGCGGGAATAACGGGGCTCTACGAGCAGTACTTC	CASSLQGAGITGLYEQYF